This record covers a single T cell receptor (beta chain). Its antigen is still unknown. This CDR3 comprises 16 residues. The germline V gene encodes CDR1 SEHNR and CDR2 FQNEAQ (reference sequence). With V trimmed by 4 bases and J by 0 bases, 5 bases remained unmatched. Sequencing was performed with immunoSEQ multiplex PCR; in TCRdb, only in-frame clones are kept and a portion is missing. The sample lists some 180,000 clones, around nine tenths seen once, with less than 9.5% in the top ten. This specimen belongs to a study of cytomegalovirus exposure and HLA in healthy donors. Study-wide results and caveats: Many donors shared some public TCRs, even though most TCR sequences were rare. Cytomegalovirus status was reportedly diagnosed by the classifier with high sensitivity and specificity. Overall, around 160 TCR beta chains were annotated as cytomegalovirus-associated. A subsequent analysis found that TCR clusters from the first cohort also tended to co-occur in the approximately 130 validation repertoires, with 90% to 95% of cluster scores above 0.

The sequence was collected from a man aged 25-40 years in good health and CMV-seropositive. V usage is TRBV7-9 and J usage is TRBJ2-3, with 9 nucleotides matching TRBD1. The material sequenced was PBMCs. CDR3 amino acids: CASSSSGTGSTDTQYF. In DNA form, the CDR3 reads TGTGCCAGCAGCTCCAGCGGGACAGGGAGCACAGATACGCAGTATTTT.